This passage covers 23 T cell receptor beta chains from one sample sequenced in a study of T cell clonotyping in hematopoietic cell transplantation. Method: immunoSEQ multiplex PCR; TCRdb's copy keeps in-frame clones and lacks some. The sample holds about 69,000 clones, 94% seen once. Material: peripheral blood mononuclear cells. These receptors all stem from a man aged 45-65 years in good health. Some clones in this sample may be carry-over from other donors' samples.

V and J are TRBV5-4 and TRBJ1-6; the D is unclear. V lost 5 bases and J 6 bases, leaving 9 bases between the germline ends. The CDR3 runs to 13 residues. CDR1 and CDR2 from the germline V gene are SGHNT and YYREEE (reference sequence). CDR3 protein: CASSSGGNSPLHF. The CDR3 nucleotides are TGTGCCAGCAGTTCCGGAGGTAATTCACCCCTCCACTTT.

The chain recombines TRBV5-8 with TRBJ2-1, with D perhaps matching TRBD1 (6 bases). Germline-derived CDR1 and CDR2 are SGHTS and YDEGEE. There are 16 residues in the CDR3. The V end was cut by 0 bases, the J end by 7 bases, with 17 bases between. The CDR3: CASSLGQGIIWNEQFF. The CDR3 nucleotides are TGTGCCAGCAGCTTGGGGCAGGGGATTATTTGGAATGAGCAGTTCTTC.

CDR3 sequence (DNA): TGTGCCAGCAACCGACAGGGGTCCTACGAGCAGTACTTC. It translates to CASNRQGSYEQYF. This chain links TRBV5-4 with TRBJ2-7; 8 nucleotides line up with TRBD1. The V gene's germline CDR1 is SGHNT and CDR2 YYREEE (reference sequence). This CDR3 is 13 amino acids long. Trimming at V came to 6 bases and at J to 1 base, leaving 3 bases not matched to a gene.

The V gene is TRBV28, the J gene TRBJ1-5, with D hard to call. This CDR3 has 17 amino acids. V lost 3 bases and J 0 bases, leaving 15 bases between the germline ends. Germline-derived CDR1 and CDR2 are MDHEN and SYDVKM. CDR3 bases: TGTGCCAGCAGTTTGAGCCGGACGACCTATAGCAATCAGCCCCAGCATTTT. This gives the protein CASSLSRTTYSNQPQHF.

The chain links TRBV2 to TRBJ1-1; TRBD1 aligns across 9 bases. Germline V gene sequence: CDR1 SNHLY, CDR2 FYNNEI. The V and J ends lost 8 bases and 7 bases, in that order; junction bases with no gene match: 8. This CDR3 comprises 13 residues. The CDR3 reads CASLARTGVEAFF. CDR3 DNA sequence: TGTGCCAGCCTTGCTCGGACAGGGGTTGAAGCTTTCTTT. The full variable domain, completed using reference TRBV2 and TRBJ1-1, is EPEVTQTPSHQVTQMGQEVILRCVPISNHLYFYWYRQILGQKVEFLVSFYNNEISEKSEIFDDQFSVERPDGSNFTLKIRSTKLEDSAMYFCASLARTGVEAFFGQGTRLTVV.

V is TRBV5-6 and J is TRBJ2-3, with D tentatively TRBD1 or TRBD2 (5 bases each). CDR1 SGHDT and CDR2 YYEEEE come from the germline V gene. V was cut by 0 bases and J by 1 base, with 9 bases left in between. This CDR3 spans 15 amino acids. The CDR3, as DNA: TGTGCCAGCAGCTTGGTGCTGGGGGGCACAGATACGCAGTATTTT. This encodes CASSLVLGGTDTQYF.

This rearrangement joins TRBV7-9 to TRBJ2-1, with 7 bases that match TRBD2. Germline values: CDR1 SEHNR, CDR2 FQNEAQ (reference sequence). V was clipped by 3 bases and J by 6 bases; unmatched bases: 11. The CDR3 covers 16 residues. Here the CDR3 DNA reads TGTGCCAGCAGCTTTGGGGGGGGGACGCAATTCAATGAGCAGTTCTTC. It is translated as CASSFGGGTQFNEQFF. The entire variable domain, with the rest obtained from reference TRBV7-9 and TRBJ2-1, is as follows: DTGVSQNPRHKITKRGQNVTFRCDPISEHNRLYWYRQTLGQGPEFLTYFQNEAQLEKSRLLSDRFSAERPKGSFSTLEIQRTEQGDSAMYLCASSFGGGTQFNEQFFGPGTRLTVL.

This chain's CDR3 is CASSLNGDGLGEALTF. CDR3 nucleotides: TGTGCCAGCAGCCTTAATGGGGACGGACTGGGGGAGGCCCTGACTTTC. The J gene is TRBJ2-6, the V gene TRBV7-8, with a weak D call TRBD2 (6 bases). Trimming took 5 bases from V and 15 from J, leaving 26 bases between them. Germline V lookup: CDR1 SGHVS, CDR2 FQNEAQ. The CDR3 sequence is 16 residues long.

This rearrangement joins TRBV28 to TRBJ1-5; TRBD1 might be the D (5 bases). The CDR3 is made up of 15 amino acids. Between the trimmed V and J ends, which lost 5 bases and 9 bases, there was a span of 20 bases. Germline values: CDR1 MDHEN, CDR2 SYDVKM. For the CDR3, the DNA is TGTGCCAGCAGTCTCACGACGGGGACTCTTTGGCCCCAGCATTTT. Residues: CASSLTTGTLWPQHF.

The V call is TRBV10-3, the J call TRBJ2-3, with TRBD2 matching over 13 bases. After removal of 3 bases from V and 4 bases from J, the junction contained 4 bases not matched to a gene. This CDR3 spans 16 amino acids. CDR1 and CDR2 from the germline V gene are ENHRY and SYGVKD. The CDR3 DNA follows: TGTGCCATCAGTGACGGGACTAGCGGGATTGCAGATACGCAGTATTTT. Its translation is CAISDGTSGIADTQYF.

The chain employs TRBV10-3 and TRBJ2-7; TRBD1 is a possible D gene (6 bases). The CDR3 has 14 amino acids. Germline V CDR1 and CDR2: ENHRY, SYGVKD. Between the trimmed V and J ends, which lost 6 bases and 0 bases, there was a span of 12 bases. CDR3 in amino acids: CAIRGSQGSYEQYF. In DNA form, the CDR3 reads TGTGCCATCAGAGGTTCACAGGGCTCCTACGAGCAGTACTTC.

V usage is TRBV19 and J usage is TRBJ2-7; no firm D call. Germline CDR1 and CDR2: LNHDA and SQIVND (reference sequence). V was pared by 1 base and J by 0 bases, with 7 bases between. This CDR3 is 14 amino acids long. This CDR3 is CASSIGGSSYEQYF. In DNA form, the CDR3 reads TGTGCCAGTAGTATAGGTGGCAGCTCCTACGAGCAGTACTTC.

CDR3 residues: CATHTLAAGDYGYTF. The DNA for the CDR3 is TGTGCCACTCACACGCTAGCGGCAGGGGACTATGGCTACACCTTC. The rearrangement uses TRBV6-6 and TRBJ1-2; D is perhaps TRBD1 (6 bases). CDR1 and CDR2 (germline): MNHNY, SVGAGI (reference sequence). The CDR3 sequence is 15 residues long. The ends were cut back, 10 bases at V and 3 bases at J, with 21 bases in the middle.

The J gene is TRBJ1-6, the V gene TRBV5-6, with 9 nucleotides matching TRBD1. The CDR3 is made up of 15 amino acids. After removal of 4 bases from V and 6 bases from J, the junction contained 5 bases not matched to a gene. CDR1 is SGHDT, CDR2 YYEEEE, per germline. This CDR3 is CASSLGQGSNSPLHF. Written as DNA, the CDR3 is TGTGCCAGCAGCCTGGGACAGGGATCTAATTCACCCCTCCACTTT. The full variable domain, in which reference TRBV5-6 and TRBJ1-6 provide the parts outside the CDR3, is DAGVTQSPTHLIKTRGQQVTLRCSPKSGHDTVSWYQQALGQGPQFIFQYYEEEERQRGNFPDRFSGHQFPNYSSELNVNALLLGDSALYLCASSLGQGSNSPLHFGNGTRLTVT.

This chain joins TRBV6-1 and TRBJ2-2, with D perhaps given as TRBD1 or TRBD2 (5 bases each). CDR1 is MNHNS and CDR2 is SASEGT in the germline V gene. This CDR3 contains 15 residues. Trimming removed 6 bases at V and 6 bases at J, with 17 bases between. The CDR3 coding sequence is TGTGCCAGCAGCGCCCGGGACGGTCGTGCCGGGGAGCTGTTTTTT. It is translated as CASSARDGRAGELFF.

The J gene is TRBJ1-2, the V gene TRBV9; D is unresolved. V was cut by 0 bases and J by 8 bases, with 14 bases left in between. The CDR3 is 14 residues long. Germline V gene lookup returns CDR1 SGDLS and CDR2 YYNGEE. Here the CDR3 reads CASSVDSPFRGYTF. The CDR3 DNA reads as TGTGCCAGCAGCGTAGACAGCCCCTTTCGGGGCTACACCTTC.

This chain links TRBV2 with TRBJ2-1; 10 bases line up with TRBD2. This CDR3 is 15 amino acids long. V shed 6 bases and J 5 bases; nucleotides not matched to a gene: 7. CDR1 is SNHLY, CDR2 FYNNEI, per germline. The CDR3 spells CASSGILAGDNEQFF. In DNA, the CDR3 is TGTGCCAGCAGCGGGATTCTAGCGGGAGACAATGAGCAGTTCTTC. The full variable domain, completed using reference TRBV2 and TRBJ2-1, is EPEVTQTPSHQVTQMGQEVILRCVPISNHLYFYWYRQILGQKVEFLVSFYNNEISEKSEIFDDQFSVERPDGSNFTLKIRSTKLEDSAMYFCASSGILAGDNEQFFGPGTRLTVL.

The rearrangement uses TRBV6-5 and TRBJ1-1; D is perhaps TRBD1 (5 bases). The CDR3 has 14 amino acids. In germline, CDR1 is MNHEY, CDR2 SVGAGI. V lost 2 bases and J lost 3, with 10 bases in between. CDR3 in amino acids: CASSYGTDHTEAFF. The DNA for the CDR3 is TGTGCCAGCAGTTACGGGACCGACCACACTGAAGCTTTCTTT.

This chain links TRBV7-2 with TRBJ1-4; perhaps TRBD1 as D (6 bases). CDR1 and CDR2 (germline): SGHTA, FQGNSA. The V gene lost 2 bases and the J gene lost 7 bases, with 14 bases spanning the gap. This CDR3 has 15 amino acids. CDR3 in amino acids: CASSLNRGRGEKLFF. Here the CDR3 DNA reads TGTGCCAGCAGCTTAAATAGGGGCAGGGGTGAAAAACTGTTTTTT.

The chain has TRBV7-8 and TRBJ1-1; 7 bases are a match to TRBD1. Germline CDR1 is SGHVS and CDR2 is FQNEAQ. Unmatched junction bases numbered 6, after V lost 4 bases and J lost 1 base. This CDR3 is 15 amino acids long. CDR3 loop: CASSYRGGRNTEAFF. Here the CDR3 DNA reads TGTGCCAGCAGCTACAGGGGCGGGAGGAACACTGAAGCTTTCTTT.

This chain connects TRBV7-3 to TRBJ2-1, with 8 nucleotides matching TRBD2. Germline trimming cut 5 bases from V and 4 bases from J; bases unmatched to any gene: 7. The germline gives CDR1 SGHTA, CDR2 FQGTGA. CDR3 length: 15 amino acids. Written as DNA, the CDR3 is TGTGCCAGCAGCCGTAGCGGGGCCGATTACAATGAGCAGTTCTTC. This gives the protein CASSRSGADYNEQFF.

The chain employs TRBV4-2 and TRBJ1-4; D is uncertain. This CDR3 is built from 16 residues. Germline CDR1 and CDR2: LGHNA and YNFKEQ. The ends were cut back, 1 base at V and 4 bases at J, with 13 bases in the middle. In DNA form, the CDR3 reads TGTGCCAGCAGCCAAGGAACGAGACGGCTTAATGAAAAACTGTTTTTT. It is translated as CASSQGTRRLNEKLFF.

The J gene is TRBJ2-7, the V gene TRBV14; D may be TRBD1 or TRBD2 (5 bases each). The CDR3 contains 13 residues. CDR1 is SGHDN, CDR2 FVKESK, per germline. V was trimmed by 3 bases and J by 7 bases, leaving 13 bases between them. The DNA of the CDR3 is TGTGCCAGCAGCCACTGGGACGGATTGGAGCAGTACTTC. Translated: CASSHWDGLEQYF.